This T cell receptor (beta chain) was sequenced during a study of blood T cell repertoires in COVID-19. Profiled with immunoSEQ multiplex PCR; TCRdb holds only in-frame clones, not every one. The sample lists 150,000 to 200,000 clones; approximately 85% were seen once. Study members were between roughly 18 and 100 years old and lived in 24 US regions. The germline V gene encodes CDR1 SGHRS and CDR2 YFSETQ. V was clipped by 0 bases and J by 3 bases; unmatched bases: 2. This CDR3 is 15 amino acids long. The chain uses TRBV5-1 and TRBJ2-7; 11 bases agree with TRBD1. This receptor was identified in a young woman who had recovered from COVID-19. Sequenced: PBMCs or T cells enriched from blood (not recorded which). In DNA form, the CDR3 reads TGCGCCAGCAGCTTGGGGGGACAGGGGGTCTACGAGCAGTACTTC. Its translation is CASSLGGQGVYEQYF.